This entry lists 29 T cell receptor beta chains sequenced from one sample in a study of beta chain features in type 1 diabetes. Every bit of the isolated RNA underwent reverse transcription, so sequencing read expressed TCRB transcripts. The table came from immunoSEQ multiplex PCR; TCRdb's copy has only in-frame clones and leaves some out. The sample carries a few hundred thousand clones, around 16% recorded once. Study outcomes and limitations: Shorter TCRB CDR3s, moderately but significantly so, marked every one of the four CD4+ subsets in Type 1 diabetes patients.

These TCRs are of unknown antigen specificity. Material for sequencing was naive CD4+ T cells from blood. The origin of the receptors is a man aged 30 to 45 with type 1 diabetes.

The chain employs TRBV28 and TRBJ2-3, with D perhaps matching TRBD1 or TRBD2 (5 bases each). V lost 8 bases to trimming and J lost 6 bases, with 15 bases between them. The CDR3 is 13 residues long. Per the germline V gene, CDR1 is MDHEN and CDR2 is SYDVKM. CDR3 sequence: CASRKGPRDTQYF. The CDR3 bases are TGTGCCAGCCGCAAGGGACCAAGGGATACGCAGTATTTT.

The rearrangement joins TRBV28 to TRBJ2-1; tentatively, D is TRBD2 (5 bases). This CDR3 comprises 17 residues. Trimming stripped 6 bases from V and 4 bases from J, with 22 bases between. Germline V CDR1 and CDR2: MDHEN, SYDVKM. CDR3 in DNA: TGTGCCAGCAGCCTCCCAAGTGATGGAGAGGGATACAATGAGCAGTTCTTC. Encoded protein: CASSLPSDGEGYNEQFF.

The chain links TRBV19 to TRBJ2-5, with D uncertain. V lost 5 bases and J lost 7, with 14 bases in between. The germline V gene has CDR1 LNHDA and CDR2 SQIVND (reference sequence). This CDR3 comprises 13 residues. The CDR3 DNA sequence: TGTGCCAGTAGTCAGGACCGCTCCGGGACCCAGTACTTC. Translation: CASSQDRSGTQYF.

This clone was seen a handful of times. This sequence joins TRBV19 and TRBJ2-3; D perhaps matches TRBD1 (6 bases). The CDR3 length is 14 residues. Germline V gene data show CDR1 as LNHDA and CDR2 as SQIVND (reference sequence). The ends were cut back, 5 bases at V and 0 bases at J, with 9 bases in the middle. This chain's CDR3 is CASSVRGSTDTQYF. CDR3 sequence (DNA): TGTGCCAGTAGTGTCAGGGGCAGCACAGATACGCAGTATTTT.

The V call is TRBV7-2, the J call TRBJ2-1; D is uncertain. Germline V lookup: CDR1 SGHTA, CDR2 FQGNSA. This CDR3 spans 16 amino acids. V was shortened by 0 bases and J by 0 bases, with 9 bases between the two germline ends. CDR3 amino acids: CASSLAVGSSYNEQFF. The CDR3 nucleotides read TGTGCCAGCAGCTTAGCGGTCGGAAGCTCCTACAATGAGCAGTTCTTC.

This clone was detected a few times. The chain links TRBV2 to TRBJ2-7; D is undetermined. Germline values: CDR1 SNHLY, CDR2 FYNNEI. Trimming removed 8 bases at V and 4 bases at J, with 12 bases between. The CDR3 loop spans 12 amino acids. The CDR3 DNA reads TGTGCCAGCGCTATTGACTGGTACGAGCAGTACTTC. Translating it yields CASAIDWYEQYF.

The count of this clone is one. This chain links TRBV7-2 with TRBJ1-5; D not resolved. V lost 2 bases, J lost 6 bases, and 11 bases lay in between. The CDR3 spans 14 residues. CDR1 is SGHTA, CDR2 FQGNSA, per germline. The CDR3 DNA sequence: TGTGCCAGCAGCTTAACGGGTATTGGTCAGCCCCAGCATTTT. It translates to CASSLTGIGQPQHF.

This chain links TRBV7-9 with TRBJ1-5, with no clear D. V lost 5 bases and J 5 bases, leaving 10 bases between the germline ends. The CDR3 totals 13 residues. The germline V gene has CDR1 SEHNR and CDR2 FQNEAQ (reference sequence). The CDR3 reads CASSAFGDQPQHF. In DNA form, the CDR3 reads TGTGCCAGCAGCGCATTTGGGGATCAGCCCCAGCATTTT.

The V gene is TRBV29-1, the J gene TRBJ1-2, with 8 bases that match TRBD1. The CDR3 length is 13 residues. V lost 4 bases and J lost 4; bases outside the gene matches: 5. Germline CDR1 is SQVTM and CDR2 is ANQGSEA. The CDR3 DNA reads TGCAGCGTTGCGGGAGGACAGGGCTATGGCTACACCTTC. It is translated as CSVAGGQGYGYTF.

In this sample, this clone turned up a few times. For the CDR3, the DNA is TGCAGTGCTAGTAGGGTTGATGGCTACACCTTC. It codes for CSASRVDGYTF. The rearrangement joins TRBV20-1 to TRBJ1-2, with D unclear. CDR3 length equals 11 residues. The germline V gene has CDR1 DFQATT and CDR2 SNEGSKA (reference sequence). Trimming pared 3 bases from V and 6 bases from J, leaving 8 bases between.

Note on this clone: The same CDR3 can be traced to other DNA sequences in this sample. The chain carries TRBV29-1 and TRBJ2-3; 9 bases are shared with TRBD2. Germline loops: CDR1 SQVTM, CDR2 ANQGSEA. The CDR3 is made up of 13 amino acids. The V segment lost 4 bases and the J segment 5 bases; nucleotides outside the gene matches: 4. The CDR3 protein is CSVGGRAKDTQYF. In DNA form, the CDR3 reads TGCAGCGTTGGCGGGAGGGCCAAAGATACGCAGTATTTT.

The J gene is TRBJ2-7, the V gene TRBV29-1, with 8 bases matching TRBD2. With V trimmed by 8 bases and J by 2 bases, 8 bases remained unmatched. The germline gives CDR1 SQVTM, CDR2 ANQGSEA. This CDR3 has 13 residues. CDR3 bases: TGCAGCTTGGAGCGGGAGAGCACCTACGAGCAGTACTTC. Its translation is CSLERESTYEQYF.

This chain connects TRBV6-1 to TRBJ2-7; 7 bases agree with TRBD1. The CDR3 runs to 13 residues. After removal of 6 bases from V and 3 bases from J, the junction contained 5 bases not matched to a gene. In germline, CDR1 is MNHNS, CDR2 SASEGT. The CDR3 region has the DNA TGTGCCAGCAGCAGGGACAGCAACTACGAGCAGTACTTC. Translation: CASSRDSNYEQYF.

The chain combines TRBV27 with TRBJ1-2; D call uncertain. The CDR3 totals 9 residues. CDR1 and CDR2 (germline): MNHEY, SMNVEV (reference sequence). The germline V and J ends were trimmed by 6 bases and 11 bases, with 7 bases remaining between them. CDR3 in amino acids: CASSSAYTF. The CDR3 region has the DNA TGTGCCAGCAGCTCAGCGTACACCTTC.

This sequence joins TRBV10-3 and TRBJ2-5; 7 nucleotides align to TRBD1. Germline trimming cut 2 bases from V and 5 bases from J; bases unmatched to any gene: 2. Germline V gene data show CDR1 as ENHRY and CDR2 as SYGVKD. The CDR3 covers 13 residues. Here the CDR3 reads CAISEETGETQYF. Here the CDR3 DNA reads TGTGCCATCAGTGAGGAGACAGGGGAGACCCAGTACTTC.

This clone was counted a few times. The chain uses TRBV10-3 and TRBJ2-7; tentatively, D is TRBD2 (5 bases). The CDR3 length is 15 residues. Germline CDR1 and CDR2: ENHRY and SYGVKD. Between the trimmed V and J ends, which lost 7 bases and 5 bases, there was a span of 21 bases. CDR3 sequence: CAITLNGVPTDEQYF. The CDR3 DNA reads TGTGCCATCACTCTAAACGGGGTTCCGACCGACGAGCAGTACTTC.

This clone was seen a handful of times. The chain joins TRBV11-2 to TRBJ2-1, with unresolved D. The CDR3 has 13 residues. The V end lost 1 base, the J end lost 8 bases, and 9 bases lay between the germline ends. Germline loops: CDR1 SGHAT, CDR2 FQNNGV. The CDR3 loop reads CASSLAPRDEQFF. The CDR3 DNA reads TGTGCCAGCAGCTTAGCCCCAAGGGATGAGCAGTTCTTC.

The chain links TRBV7-2 to TRBJ1-4; D perhaps matches TRBD1 (5 bases). With 4 bases removed from V and 5 bases from J, the gap between germline ends came to 14 bases. The germline V gene has CDR1 SGHTA and CDR2 FQGNSA. CDR3 length: 15 amino acids. The CDR3 sequence is CASSSVGGLNEKLFF. CDR3 sequence (DNA): TGTGCCAGCAGCTCCGTGGGGGGTTTAAATGAAAAACTGTTTTTT.

In its sample, this clone was seen a few times. The V and J genes are TRBV27 and TRBJ2-5, with D perhaps given as TRBD1 or TRBD2 (6 bases each). Germline CDR1 reads MNHEY; CDR2 reads SMNVEV (reference sequence). The CDR3 has 14 residues. Trimming pared 3 bases from V and 5 bases from J, leaving 13 bases between. The CDR3: CASSFRGPVETQYF. The CDR3 coding sequence is TGTGCCAGCAGTTTCCGGGGGCCAGTTGAGACCCAGTACTTC.

The V gene is TRBV29-1, the J gene TRBJ2-2; D is undetermined. Trimming left V 6 bases short and J 7 bases short, with 21 bases between. The CDR3 totals 15 residues. CDR1 is SQVTM, CDR2 ANQGSEA, per germline. The CDR3 coding sequence is TGCAGCGTCCCCGTGGGGTCTACAACCGACGGGGAGCTGTTTTTT. Its translation: CSVPVGSTTDGELFF.

There are a few counts of this clone. At one of its ends the junction is not consistent with the germline gene, which may arise from a read error. The V and J genes are TRBV29-1 and TRBJ2-7; 7 nucleotides line up with TRBD1. The CDR3 consists of 12 residues. Germline V CDR1 and CDR2: SQVTM, ANQGSEA. The CDR3 spells CSAERDSYEQYF. The CDR3 DNA follows: TGCAGCGCTGAACGGGACAGTTACGAGCAGTACTTC.

This clone has a handful of counts. This chain uses TRBV14 with TRBJ2-3; D gene uncertain. This CDR3 comprises 18 residues. Germline loops: CDR1 SGHDN, CDR2 FVKESK. V was clipped by 0 bases and J by 2 bases, with 18 bases between them. CDR3 protein: CASSQEGKSWAITDTQYF. As DNA, the CDR3 is TGTGCCAGCAGCCAAGAAGGGAAGAGTTGGGCAATCACAGATACGCAGTATTTT. Full variable domain (missing parts from reference TRBV14 and TRBJ2-3): EAGVTQFPSHSVIEKGQTVTLRCDPISGHDNLYWYRRVMGKEIKFLLHFVKESKQDESGMPNNRFLAERTGGTYSTLKVQPAELEDSGVYFCASSQEGKSWAITDTQYFGPGTRLTVL.

This chain connects TRBV7-2 to TRBJ2-5, with TRBD2 matching over 12 bases. Germline CDR1 reads SGHTA; CDR2 reads FQGNSA. V was pared by 5 bases and J by 4 bases, with 5 bases of the junction left unmatched. This CDR3 comprises 15 residues. As DNA, the CDR3 is TGTGCCAGCAGCCGACTAGCGGGAGCGGCAGAGACCCAGTACTTC. Its translation is CASSRLAGAAETQYF.

This clone was seen a few times. The chain is built from TRBV2 and TRBJ2-3; the D gene is possibly TRBD2 (6 bases). V was clipped by 11 bases and J by 5 bases, with 17 bases between them. The CDR3 is 13 amino acids. Germline V gene data show CDR1 as SNHLY and CDR2 as FYNNEI. The CDR3 coding sequence is TGTGCCGGAGGGTTTTTGGGAGGAGATACGCAGTATTTT. Translated: CAGGFLGGDTQYF.

CDR3 coding DNA: TGTGCCTGGAGGCGGGACAGGGGAACCGGGGAGCTGTTTTTT. The encoded protein is CAWRRDRGTGELFF. The V and J genes are TRBV30 and TRBJ2-2, with TRBD1 matching 10 bases. The junction had 3 bases not matched to a gene; V was cut back by 3 bases and J by 5 bases. CDR1 GTSNPN and CDR2 SVGIG come from the germline V gene (reference sequence). The CDR3 contains 14 residues. Drawing the rest from reference TRBV30 and TRBJ2-2, the complete variable domain is SQTIHQWPATLVQPVGSPLSLECTVEGTSNPNLYWYRQAAGRGLQLLFYSVGIGQISSEVPQNLSASRPQDRQFILSSKKLLLSDSGFYLCAWRRDRGTGELFFGEGSRLTVL.

This chain uses TRBV18 with TRBJ2-1; possible D gene TRBD2, 6 bases. With 1 base removed from V and 8 bases from J, the gap between germline ends came to 15 bases. The CDR3 has 15 residues. Germline CDR1 and CDR2: KGHSH and LQKENI. DNA for the CDR3: TGTGCCAGCTCACCACTCCCGACTAGACCCGATGAGCAGTTCTTC. This encodes CASSPLPTRPDEQFF.

V is TRBV25-1 and J is TRBJ1-1; D is perhaps TRBD1 (5 bases). V lost 0 bases to trimming and J lost 5 bases, with 10 bases between them. The CDR3 has 14 residues. Germline V lookup: CDR1 MGHDK, CDR2 SYGVNS. CDR3 in DNA: TGTGCCAGCAGTGAATACAGGGTTGGGACTGAAGCTTTCTTT. Translated, it gives CASSEYRVGTEAFF.

The rearrangement links TRBV9 to TRBJ2-7; D not certain. Trimming removed 0 bases at V and 5 bases at J, with 12 bases between. Germline V CDR1 and CDR2: SGDLS, YYNGEE. CDR3 length: 14 residues. The CDR3 protein is CASSVAPAGDEQYF. The CDR3, as DNA: TGTGCCAGCAGCGTAGCGCCTGCTGGGGACGAGCAGTACTTC.

The chain carries TRBV6-1 and TRBJ2-5; D perhaps matches TRBD1 (6 bases). Germline loops: CDR1 MNHNS, CDR2 SASEGT. V lost 6 bases to trimming and J lost 4 bases, with 15 bases between them. The CDR3 extends over 14 amino acids. CDR3 bases: TGTGCCAGCAGCGAACAGGGTCGTGGAGAGACCCAGTACTTC. It yields the protein CASSEQGRGETQYF.